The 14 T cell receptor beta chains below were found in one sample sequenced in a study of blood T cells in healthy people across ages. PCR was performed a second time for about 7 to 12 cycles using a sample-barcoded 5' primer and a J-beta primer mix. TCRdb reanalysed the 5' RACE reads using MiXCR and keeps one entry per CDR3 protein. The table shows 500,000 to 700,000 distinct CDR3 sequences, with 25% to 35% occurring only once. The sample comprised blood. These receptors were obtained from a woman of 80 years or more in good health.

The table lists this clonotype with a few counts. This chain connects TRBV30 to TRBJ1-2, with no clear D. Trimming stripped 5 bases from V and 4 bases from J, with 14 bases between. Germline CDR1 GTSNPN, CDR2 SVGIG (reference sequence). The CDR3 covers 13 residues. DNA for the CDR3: TGTGCCTGGGGACCTGCGGTACCCTATGGCTACACCTTC. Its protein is CAWGPAVPYGYTF.

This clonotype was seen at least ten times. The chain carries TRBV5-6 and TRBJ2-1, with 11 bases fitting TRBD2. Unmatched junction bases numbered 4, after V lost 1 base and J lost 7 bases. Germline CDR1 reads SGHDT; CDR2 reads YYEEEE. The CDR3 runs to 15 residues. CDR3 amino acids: CASSLLASGGNEQFF. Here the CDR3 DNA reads TGTGCCAGCAGCTTGTTGGCTAGCGGGGGGAATGAGCAGTTCTTC.

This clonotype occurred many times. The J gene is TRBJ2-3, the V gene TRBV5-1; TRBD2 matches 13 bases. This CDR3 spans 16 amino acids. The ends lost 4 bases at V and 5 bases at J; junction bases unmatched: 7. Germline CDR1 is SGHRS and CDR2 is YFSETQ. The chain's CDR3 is CASSQTSGGFGDTQYF. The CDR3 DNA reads TGCGCCAGCAGCCAGACTAGCGGGGGGTTTGGAGATACGCAGTATTTT.

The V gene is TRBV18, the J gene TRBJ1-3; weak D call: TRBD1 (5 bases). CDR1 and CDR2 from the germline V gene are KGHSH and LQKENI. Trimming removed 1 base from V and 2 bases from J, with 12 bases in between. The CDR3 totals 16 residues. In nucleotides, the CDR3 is TGTGCCAGCTCACCACTCCAGGGATTAACTGGAAACACCATATATTTT. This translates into CASSPLQGLTGNTIYF.

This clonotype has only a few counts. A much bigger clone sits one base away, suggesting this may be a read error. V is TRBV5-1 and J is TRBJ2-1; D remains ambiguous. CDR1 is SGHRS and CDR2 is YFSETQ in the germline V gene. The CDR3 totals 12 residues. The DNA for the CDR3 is TGCGCCAGCAGCCCCCAGTATAATGGGCAGTTCTTC. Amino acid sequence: CASSPQYNGQFF. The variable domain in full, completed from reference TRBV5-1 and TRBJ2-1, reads KAGVTQTPRYLIKTRGQQVTLSCSPISGHRSVSWYQQTPGQGLQFLFEYFSETQRNKGNFPGRFSGRQFSNSRSEMNVSTLELGDSALYLCASSPQYNGQFFGPGTRLTVL.

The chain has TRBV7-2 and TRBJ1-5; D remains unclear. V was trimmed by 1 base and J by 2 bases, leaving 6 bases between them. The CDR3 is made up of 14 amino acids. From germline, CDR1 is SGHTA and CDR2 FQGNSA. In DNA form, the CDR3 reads TGTGCCAGCAGCTTAGACTACGGCAATCAGCCCCAGCATTTT. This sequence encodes CASSLDYGNQPQHF.

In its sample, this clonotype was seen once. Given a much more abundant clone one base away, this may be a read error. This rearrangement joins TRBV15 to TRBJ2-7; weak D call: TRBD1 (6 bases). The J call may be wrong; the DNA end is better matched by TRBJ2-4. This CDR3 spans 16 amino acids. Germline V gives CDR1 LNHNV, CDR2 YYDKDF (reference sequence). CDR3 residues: CATSRGTGTRRNIQYF. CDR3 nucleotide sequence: TGTGCCACCAGCAGGGGGACCGGGACAAGGAGGAACATTCAGTACTTC.

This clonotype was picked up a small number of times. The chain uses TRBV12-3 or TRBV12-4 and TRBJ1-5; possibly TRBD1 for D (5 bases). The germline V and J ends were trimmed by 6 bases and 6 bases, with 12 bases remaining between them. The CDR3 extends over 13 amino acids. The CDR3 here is CASRRDGGQPQHF. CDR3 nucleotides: TGTGCCAGCAGACGGGACGGCGGTCAGCCCCAGCATTTT.

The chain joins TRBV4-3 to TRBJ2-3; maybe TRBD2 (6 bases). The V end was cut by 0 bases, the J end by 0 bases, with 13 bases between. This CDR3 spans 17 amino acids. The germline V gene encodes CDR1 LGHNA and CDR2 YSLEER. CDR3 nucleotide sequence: TGCGCCAGCAGCCAAGATTTGCGGAGCGGGAGCACAGATACGCAGTATTTT. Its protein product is CASSQDLRSGSTDTQYF.

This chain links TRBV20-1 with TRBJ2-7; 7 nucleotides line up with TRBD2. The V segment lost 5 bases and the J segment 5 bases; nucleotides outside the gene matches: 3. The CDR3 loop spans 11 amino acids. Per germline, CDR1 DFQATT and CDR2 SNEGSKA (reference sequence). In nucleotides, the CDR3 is TGCAGTGCTGGGGAGGGCCACGAGCAGTACTTC. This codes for CSAGEGHEQYF.

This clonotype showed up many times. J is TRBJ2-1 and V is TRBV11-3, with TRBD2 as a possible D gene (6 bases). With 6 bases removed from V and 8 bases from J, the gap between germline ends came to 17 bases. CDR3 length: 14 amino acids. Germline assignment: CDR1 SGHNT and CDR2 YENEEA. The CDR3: CASSAGNKLDEQFF. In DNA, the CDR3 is TGTGCCAGCAGTGCGGGGAATAAGCTAGATGAGCAGTTCTTC. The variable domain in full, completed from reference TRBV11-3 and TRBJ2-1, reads EAGVVQSPRYKIIEKKQPVAFWCNPISGHNTLYWYLQNLGQGPELLIRYENEEAVDDSQLPKDRFSAERLKGVDSTLKIQPAELGDSAVYLCASSAGNKLDEQFFGPGTRLTVL.

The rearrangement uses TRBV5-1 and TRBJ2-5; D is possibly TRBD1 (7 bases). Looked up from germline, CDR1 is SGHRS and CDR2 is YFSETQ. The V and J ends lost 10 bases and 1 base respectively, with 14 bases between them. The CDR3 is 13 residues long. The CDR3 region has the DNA TGCGCCGCAAGACAGGGACTCCAAGAGACCCAGTACTTC. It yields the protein CAARQGLQETQYF. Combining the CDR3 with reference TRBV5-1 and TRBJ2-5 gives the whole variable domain KAGVTQTPRYLIKTRGQQVTLSCSPISGHRSVSWYQQTPGQGLQFLFEYFSETQRNKGNFPGRFSGRQFSNSRSEMNVSTLELGDSALYLCAARQGLQETQYFGPGTRLLVL.

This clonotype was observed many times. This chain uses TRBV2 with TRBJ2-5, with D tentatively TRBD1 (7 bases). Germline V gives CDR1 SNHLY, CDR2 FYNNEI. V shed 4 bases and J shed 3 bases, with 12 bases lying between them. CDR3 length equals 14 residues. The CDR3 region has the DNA TGTGCCAGCAGTGTAGCAGGGGGGAAAGAGACCCAGTACTTC. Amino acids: CASSVAGGKETQYF.

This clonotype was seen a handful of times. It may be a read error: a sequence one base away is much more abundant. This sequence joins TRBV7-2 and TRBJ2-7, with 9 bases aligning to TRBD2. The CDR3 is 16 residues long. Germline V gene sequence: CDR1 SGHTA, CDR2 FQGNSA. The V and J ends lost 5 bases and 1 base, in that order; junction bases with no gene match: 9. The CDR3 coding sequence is TGTGCCAGCAGCATCCTTAGCGGGGGACCTTCCTACGAGCAGTACTTC. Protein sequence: CASSILSGGPSYEQYF. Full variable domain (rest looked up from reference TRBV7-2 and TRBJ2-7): GAGVSQSPSNKVTEKGKDVELRCDPISGHTALYWYRQSLGQGLEFLIYFQGNSAPDKSGLPSDRFSAERTGGSVSTLTIQRTQQEDSAVYLCASSILSGGPSYEQYFGPGTRLTVT.